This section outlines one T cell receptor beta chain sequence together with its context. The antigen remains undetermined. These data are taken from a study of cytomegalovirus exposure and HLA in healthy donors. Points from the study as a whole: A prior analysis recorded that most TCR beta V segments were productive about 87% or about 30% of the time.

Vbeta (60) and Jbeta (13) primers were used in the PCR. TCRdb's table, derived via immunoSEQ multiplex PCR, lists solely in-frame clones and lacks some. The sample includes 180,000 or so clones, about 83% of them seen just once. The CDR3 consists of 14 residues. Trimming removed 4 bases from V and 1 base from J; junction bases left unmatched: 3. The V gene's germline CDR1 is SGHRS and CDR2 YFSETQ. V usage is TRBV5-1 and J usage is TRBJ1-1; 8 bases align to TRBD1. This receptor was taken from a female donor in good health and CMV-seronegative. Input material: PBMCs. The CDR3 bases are TGCGCCAGCAGCACGACAGGGGCGAACACTGAAGCTTTCTTT. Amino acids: CASSTTGANTEAFF. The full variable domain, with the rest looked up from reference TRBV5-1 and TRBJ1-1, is KAGVTQTPRYLIKTRGQQVTLSCSPISGHRSVSWYQQTPGQGLQFLFEYFSETQRNKGNFPGRFSGRQFSNSRSEMNVSTLELGDSALYLCASSTTGANTEAFFGQGTRLTVV.